The 18 T cell receptor beta chains below all came from one sample that was sequenced in a study of shared clonotypes between healthy human individuals (dated by TCRdb to the early 2020s). The receptor library was made with the immunoSEQ multiplex PCR assay. Entries here come from immuneACCESS through TCRdb and include only in-frame sequences with V and J called. Some clones fail to appear in such tables; in the studies checked, an unresolved V gene covers under half of the shortfall, and the cause of the remainder is unknown. In this sample the table shows 2,500,000 or so clones, roughly 92% of which occur a single time. 0.37% of the sample belongs to the ten largest clones. Material: naive CD4+ T cells from PBMCs. The cell subset or site label corresponds to: CD45RA+ positively selected. These receptors were collected from a man aged 18 to 30 in good health. Some clones in this sample may be carry-over from other donors' samples.

The rearrangement links TRBV2 to TRBJ1-2, with a tentative D call TRBD1 (5 bases). The CDR3 has 12 amino acids. The V end lost 4 bases, the J end lost 8 bases, and 11 bases lay between the germline ends. Germline V lookup: CDR1 SNHLY, CDR2 FYNNEI. The chain's CDR3 is CASSVTGEGYTF. DNA of the CDR3: TGTGCCAGCAGTGTCACAGGTGAAGGCTACACCTTC.

The CDR3 loop reads CASSLRVRGEPTEAFF. The CDR3 bases are TGTGCCAGCAGTTTAAGGGTCAGAGGGGAACCCACTGAAGCTTTCTTT. The rearrangement links TRBV27 to TRBJ1-1, with D possibly being TRBD1 (5 bases). V was pared by 2 bases and J by 4 bases, with 17 bases between. CDR1 MNHEY and CDR2 SMNVEV come from the germline V gene (reference sequence). This CDR3 has 16 residues.

The chain's CDR3 is CASSLGLAGAYNEQFF. CDR3 bases: TGTGCCAGCAGCCTCGGCCTAGCGGGGGCCTACAATGAGCAGTTCTTC. This chain links TRBV7-6 with TRBJ2-1; 10 bases align to TRBD2. CDR3 length equals 16 residues. Germline V CDR1 and CDR2: SGHVS, FNYEAQ. The V gene end was trimmed by 5 bases and the J gene end by 2 bases; junction bases not matched to a gene: 6.

V gene TRBV6-5 combines with J gene TRBJ1-2; no firm D call. The CDR3 sequence is 12 residues long. Between the trimmed V and J ends, which lost 8 bases and 6 bases, there was a span of 13 bases. Germline V gene data show CDR1 as MNHEY and CDR2 as SVGAGI. The CDR3 is CASSSVWDGYTF. As DNA, the CDR3 is TGTGCCAGCTCTTCGGTCTGGGATGGCTACACCTTC.

The rearrangement uses TRBV4-2 and TRBJ2-7; the match to TRBD2 covers 7 bases. The CDR3 is made up of 18 amino acids. Trimming at V came to 1 base and at J to 3 bases, leaving 15 bases not matched to a gene. Germline CDR1 and CDR2: LGHNA and YNFKEQ. The CDR3 region has the DNA TGTGCCAGCAGCCAAGCGGCTAGCGGAGGAACCCGCCTCTACGAGCAGTACTTC. Translating it yields CASSQAASGGTRLYEQYF.

This clone is a singleton in its sample. The chain couples TRBV5-1 to TRBJ2-6; D not resolved. Trimming stripped 2 bases from V and 0 bases from J, with 9 bases between. Germline CDR1 SGHRS, CDR2 YFSETQ. The CDR3 contains 16 residues. The CDR3 coding sequence is TGCGCCAGCAGCTTAAATGTTGTCTCTGGGGCCAACGTCCTGACTTTC. It specifies CASSLNVVSGANVLTF.

The gene calls are TRBV6-1 and TRBJ2-7; perhaps TRBD2 as D (6 bases). Germline loops: CDR1 MNHNS, CDR2 SASEGT. The CDR3 contains 14 residues. V was shortened by 3 bases and J by 4 bases, with 13 bases between the two germline ends. CDR3 protein: CASSEGGEFYEQYF. CDR3 DNA sequence: TGTGCCAGCAGTGAGGGCGGGGAGTTTTACGAGCAGTACTTC.

This clone came up once. The chain couples TRBV5-4 to TRBJ1-5, with 7 positions matching TRBD1. CDR1 SGHNT and CDR2 YYREEE come from the germline V gene (reference sequence). V was pared by 3 bases and J by 1 base, with 13 bases of the junction left unmatched. CDR3 size: 18 residues. The CDR3 loop is CASSSRPGQNKSNQPQHF. The CDR3 region has the DNA TGTGCCAGCAGCTCCCGGCCGGGACAGAACAAGAGCAATCAGCCCCAGCATTTT.

The V gene is TRBV5-5, the J gene TRBJ2-4; D remains ambiguous. Trimming pared 3 bases from V and 2 bases from J, leaving 9 bases between. The CDR3 length is 14 residues. CDR1 is SGHKS, CDR2 YYEKEE, per germline (reference sequence). CDR3 residues: CASSSPVTKNIQYF. CDR3 sequence (DNA): TGTGCCAGCAGCTCGCCTGTGACCAAAAACATTCAGTACTTC.

This clone came up a few times. CDR3 nucleotide sequence: TGTGCCAGCAGTGAAGGAGGGACAGGGCAAGGTGGCTACACCTTC. Its protein product is CASSEGGTGQGGYTF. J is TRBJ1-2 and V is TRBV2; TRBD1 agrees at 9 bases. Germline CDR1 is SNHLY and CDR2 is FYNNEI. This CDR3 is built from 15 residues. V trimming: 1 base; J trimming: 7 bases; junction bases outside the gene matches: 7.

This clone was picked up one time. The CDR3 nucleotides read TGCGCCAGCAGCTTGTCCCCTGTCCTCCGTCGGGGACAGGGAACATACGAGCAGTACTTC. Its protein product is CASSLSPVLRRGQGTYEQYF. The chain has TRBV5-1 and TRBJ2-7; 9 bases match TRBD1. V was pared by 1 base and J by 4 bases, with 21 bases of the junction left unmatched. The CDR3 contains 20 residues. The germline V gene encodes CDR1 SGHRS and CDR2 YFSETQ. Full variable domain (outside the CDR3, taken from reference TRBV5-1 and TRBJ2-7): KAGVTQTPRYLIKTRGQQVTLSCSPISGHRSVSWYQQTPGQGLQFLFEYFSETQRNKGNFPGRFSGRQFSNSRSEMNVSTLELGDSALYLCASSLSPVLRRGQGTYEQYFGPGTRLTVT.

This rearrangement joins TRBV28 to TRBJ2-3; possible D gene TRBD2, 5 bases. Germline V gene sequence: CDR1 MDHEN, CDR2 SYDVKM. V was cut by 6 bases and J by 6 bases, with 13 bases left in between. This CDR3 spans 13 amino acids. DNA for the CDR3: TGTGCCAGCAGCCGGGGTGGTCGGGATACGCAGTATTTT. Protein sequence: CASSRGGRDTQYF.

This rearrangement joins TRBV4-1 to TRBJ2-1; 8 nucleotides agree with TRBD2. In germline, CDR1 is MGHRA, CDR2 YSYEKL. V lost 4 bases to trimming and J lost 5 bases; unmatched junction nucleotides: 7. The length of the CDR3 is 15 residues. CDR3 DNA sequence: TGCGCCAGCAGCCGAACGGGACTAGGGAACAATGAGCAGTTCTTC. It codes for CASSRTGLGNNEQFF.

J is TRBJ1-1 and V is TRBV6-5; TRBD1 matches 9 bases. V shed 7 bases and J 1 base; nucleotides not matched to a gene: 7. This CDR3 comprises 15 residues. The germline V gene encodes CDR1 MNHEY and CDR2 SVGAGI. CDR3 in DNA: TGTGCCAGCACCCTGACAGGGGGGTGGAACACTGAAGCTTTCTTT. Protein sequence: CASTLTGGWNTEAFF.

The genes are TRBV28 and TRBJ1-5; TRBD1 matches 10 bases. The CDR3 has 15 residues. Germline V CDR1 and CDR2: MDHEN, SYDVKM. V was pared by 7 bases and J by 5 bases, with 8 bases of the junction left unmatched. The CDR3 here is CASNEDRGAHQPQHF. Written as DNA, the CDR3 is TGTGCCAGCAACGAGGACAGGGGGGCGCATCAGCCCCAGCATTTT. Full variable domain (outside the CDR3, taken from reference TRBV28 and TRBJ1-5): DVKVTQSSRYLVKRTGEKVFLECVQDMDHENMFWYRQDPGLGLRLIYFSYDVKMKEKGDIPEGYSVSREKKERFSLILESASTNQTSMYLCASNEDRGAHQPQHFGDGTRLSIL.

This clone was recorded only once. V usage is TRBV5-1 and J usage is TRBJ1-1; no definite D call. The germline gives CDR1 SGHRS, CDR2 YFSETQ. The CDR3 has 15 residues. V was pared by 4 bases and J by 5 bases, with 18 bases between. The CDR3 coding sequence is TGCGCCAGCAGCCCATTCCCGGGGAAGGAGACTGAAGCTTTCTTT. This codes for CASSPFPGKETEAFF. Together with reference TRBV5-1 and TRBJ1-1, the CDR3 gives the full variable domain: KAGVTQTPRYLIKTRGQQVTLSCSPISGHRSVSWYQQTPGQGLQFLFEYFSETQRNKGNFPGRFSGRQFSNSRSEMNVSTLELGDSALYLCASSPFPGKETEAFFGQGTRLTVV.

The chain recombines TRBV29-1 with TRBJ1-1; D is possibly TRBD1 (6 bases). This CDR3 has 13 amino acids. The V and J ends lost 6 bases and 3 bases respectively, with 14 bases between them. Looked up from germline, CDR1 is SQVTM and CDR2 is ANQGSEA. CDR3 residues: CSVRDTAYTEAFF. CDR3 nucleotides: TGCAGCGTGAGGGACACCGCTTACACTGAAGCTTTCTTT.

This rearrangement joins TRBV15 to TRBJ1-1; no reliable D call. With 3 bases removed from V and 2 bases from J, the gap between germline ends came to 16 bases. The germline CDR1 and CDR2 sequences are LNHNV and YYDKDF (reference sequence). This CDR3 comprises 16 residues. Here the CDR3 reads CATSSPPPRPNTEAFF. The CDR3 DNA is TGTGCCACCAGCAGTCCCCCGCCCCGTCCTAACACTGAAGCTTTCTTT.